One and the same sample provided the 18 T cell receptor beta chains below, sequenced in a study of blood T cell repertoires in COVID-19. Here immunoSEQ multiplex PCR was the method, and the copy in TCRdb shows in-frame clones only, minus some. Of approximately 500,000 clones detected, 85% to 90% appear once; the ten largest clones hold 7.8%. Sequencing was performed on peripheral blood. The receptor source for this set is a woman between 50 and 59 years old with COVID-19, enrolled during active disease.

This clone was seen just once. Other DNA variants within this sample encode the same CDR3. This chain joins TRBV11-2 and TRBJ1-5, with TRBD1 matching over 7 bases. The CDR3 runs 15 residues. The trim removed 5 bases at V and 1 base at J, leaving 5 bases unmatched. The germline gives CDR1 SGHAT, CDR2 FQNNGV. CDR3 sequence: CASSRTGGSNQPQHF. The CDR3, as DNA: TGTGCCAGCAGCCGGACAGGTGGGAGCAATCAGCCCCAGCATTTT.

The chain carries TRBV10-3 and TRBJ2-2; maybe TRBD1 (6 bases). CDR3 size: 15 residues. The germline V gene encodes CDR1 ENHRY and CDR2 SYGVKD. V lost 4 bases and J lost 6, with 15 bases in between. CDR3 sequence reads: CAISGSGQTAGELFF. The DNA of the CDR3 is TGTGCCATCAGTGGGTCAGGACAGACGGCCGGGGAGCTGTTTTTT.

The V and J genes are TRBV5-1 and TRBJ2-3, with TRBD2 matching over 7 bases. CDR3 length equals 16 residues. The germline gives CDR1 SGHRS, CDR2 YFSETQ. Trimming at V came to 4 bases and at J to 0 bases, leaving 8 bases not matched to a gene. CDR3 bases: TGCGCCAGCAGCGCAGGGACTACTGCTAGCACAGATACGCAGTATTTT. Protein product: CASSAGTTASTDTQYF.

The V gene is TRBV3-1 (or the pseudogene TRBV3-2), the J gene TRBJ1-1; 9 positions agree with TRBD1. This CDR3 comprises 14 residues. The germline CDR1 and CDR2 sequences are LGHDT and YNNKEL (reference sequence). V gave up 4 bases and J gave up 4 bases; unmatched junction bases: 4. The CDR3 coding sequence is TGTGCCAGCAGCCTCGGGACAGGGTCCACTGAAGCTTTCTTT. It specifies CASSLGTGSTEAFF.

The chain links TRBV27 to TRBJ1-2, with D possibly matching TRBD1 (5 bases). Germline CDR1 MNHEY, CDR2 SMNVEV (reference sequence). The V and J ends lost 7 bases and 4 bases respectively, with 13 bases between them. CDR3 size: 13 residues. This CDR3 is CASTGGGSYGYTF. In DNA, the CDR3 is TGTGCCAGCACCGGGGGGGGTAGCTATGGCTACACCTTC.

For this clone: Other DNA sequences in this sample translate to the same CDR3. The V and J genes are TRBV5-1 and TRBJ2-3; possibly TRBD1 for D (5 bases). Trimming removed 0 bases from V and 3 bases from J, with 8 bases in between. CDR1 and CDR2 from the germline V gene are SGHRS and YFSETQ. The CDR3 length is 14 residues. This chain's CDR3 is CASSLAQGTDTQYF. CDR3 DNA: TGCGCCAGCAGCTTGGCGCAGGGAACAGATACGCAGTATTTT. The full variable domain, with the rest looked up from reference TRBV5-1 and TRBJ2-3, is KAGVTQTPRYLIKTRGQQVTLSCSPISGHRSVSWYQQTPGQGLQFLFEYFSETQRNKGNFPGRFSGRQFSNSRSEMNVSTLELGDSALYLCASSLAQGTDTQYFGPGTRLTVL.

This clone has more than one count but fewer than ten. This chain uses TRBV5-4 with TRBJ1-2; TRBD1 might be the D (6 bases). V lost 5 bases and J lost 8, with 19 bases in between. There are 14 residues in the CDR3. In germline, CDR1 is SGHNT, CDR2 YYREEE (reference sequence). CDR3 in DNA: TGTGCCAGCAGGCATGGGGGGGGCCCCCCAGGCTACACCTTC. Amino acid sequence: CASRHGGGPPGYTF.

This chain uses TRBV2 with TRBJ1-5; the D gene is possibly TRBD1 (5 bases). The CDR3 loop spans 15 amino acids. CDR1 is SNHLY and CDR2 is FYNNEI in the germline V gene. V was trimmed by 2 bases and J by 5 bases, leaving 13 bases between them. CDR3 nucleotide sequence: TGTGCCAGCAGTGAAACTTCAGGGCGATATCAGCCCCAGCATTTT. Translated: CASSETSGRYQPQHF.

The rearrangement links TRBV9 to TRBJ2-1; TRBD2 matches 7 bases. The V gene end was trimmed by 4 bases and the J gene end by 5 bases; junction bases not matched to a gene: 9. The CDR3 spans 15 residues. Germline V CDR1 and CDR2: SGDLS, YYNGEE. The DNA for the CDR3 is TGTGCCAGCAGCTTTCTGGGGAGGGAGGACAATGAGCAGTTCTTC. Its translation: CASSFLGREDNEQFF.

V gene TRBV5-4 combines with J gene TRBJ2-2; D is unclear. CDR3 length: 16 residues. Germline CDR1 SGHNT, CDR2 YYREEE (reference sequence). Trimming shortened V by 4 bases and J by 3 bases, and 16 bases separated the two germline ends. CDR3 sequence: CASSAYRNQDTGELFF. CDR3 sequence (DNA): TGTGCCAGCAGCGCCTACCGCAACCAGGACACCGGGGAGCTGTTTTTT.

The CDR3 nucleotides are TGTGCCAGCAGCCTAGGACAGGGGGGTCAGCCCCAGCATTTT. Its translation: CASSLGQGGQPQHF. The chain joins TRBV3-1 (or the pseudogene TRBV3-2) to TRBJ1-5, with TRBD1 identical over 10 bases. The junction had 3 bases not matched to a gene; V was cut back by 4 bases and J by 6 bases. The germline gives CDR1 LGHDT, CDR2 YNNKEL (reference sequence). The CDR3 covers 14 residues.

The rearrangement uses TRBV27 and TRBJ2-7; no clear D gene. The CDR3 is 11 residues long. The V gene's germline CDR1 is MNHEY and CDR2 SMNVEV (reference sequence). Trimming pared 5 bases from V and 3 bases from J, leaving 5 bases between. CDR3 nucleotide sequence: TGTGCCAGCAGTACCTACTACGAGCAGTACTTC. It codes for CASSTYYEQYF.

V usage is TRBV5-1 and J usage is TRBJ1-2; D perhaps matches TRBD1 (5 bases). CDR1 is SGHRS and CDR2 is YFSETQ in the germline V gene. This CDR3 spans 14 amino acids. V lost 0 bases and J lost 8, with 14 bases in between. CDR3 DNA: TGCGCCAGCAGCTTGGAAGTGCCAGGGCCCGGCTACACCTTC. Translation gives CASSLEVPGPGYTF.

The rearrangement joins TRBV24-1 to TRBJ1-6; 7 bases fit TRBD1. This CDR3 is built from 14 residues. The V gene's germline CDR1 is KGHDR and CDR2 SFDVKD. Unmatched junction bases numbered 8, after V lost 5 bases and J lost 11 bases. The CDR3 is CATSAGQDGTPLHF. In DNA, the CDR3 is TGTGCCACCAGTGCAGGACAGGACGGGACACCCCTCCACTTT.

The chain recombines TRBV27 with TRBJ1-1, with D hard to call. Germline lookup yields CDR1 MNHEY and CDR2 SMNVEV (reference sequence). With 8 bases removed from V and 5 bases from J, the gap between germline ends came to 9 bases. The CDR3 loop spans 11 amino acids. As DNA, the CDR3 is TGTGCCAGCTGTGGAGGAACTGAAGCTTTCTTT. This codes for CASCGGTEAFF.

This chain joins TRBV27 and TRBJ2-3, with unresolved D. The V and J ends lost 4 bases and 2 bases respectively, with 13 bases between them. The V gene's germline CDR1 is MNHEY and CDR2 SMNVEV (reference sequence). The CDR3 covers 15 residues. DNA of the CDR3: TGTGCCAGCAGTTCGCCGGGTTCTGTCACAGATACGCAGTATTTT. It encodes CASSSPGSVTDTQYF.

The CDR3 is CASSQDQWTGTGGTLGSPGELFF. DNA of the CDR3: TGTGCCAGCAGCCAAGATCAGTGGACCGGGACAGGGGGTACCCTAGGGTCCCCCGGGGAGCTGTTTTTT. The chain joins TRBV14 to TRBJ2-2; 11 bases match TRBD1. The V gene end was trimmed by 0 bases and the J gene end by 6 bases; junction bases not matched to a gene: 24. CDR1 is SGHDN and CDR2 is FVKESK in the germline V gene. The CDR3 has 23 amino acids.

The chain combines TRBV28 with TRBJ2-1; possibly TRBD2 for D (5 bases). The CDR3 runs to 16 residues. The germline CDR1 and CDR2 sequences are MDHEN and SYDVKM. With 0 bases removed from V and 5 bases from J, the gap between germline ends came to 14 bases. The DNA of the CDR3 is TGTGCCAGCAGTTTATGGGTACCGGGGTCCCACAATGAGCAGTTCTTC. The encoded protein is CASSLWVPGSHNEQFF.